This record looks at one T cell receptor beta chain sequence and its context. V was pared by 6 bases and J by 7 bases, with 13 bases between. Germline V CDR1 and CDR2: MDHEN, SYDVKM. The CDR3 loop spans 12 amino acids. Here immunoSEQ multiplex PCR was the method, and the copy in TCRdb shows in-frame clones only, minus some. The data hold 250,000 or so clones, with roughly 79% observed a single time. These data originate in a study of blood T cell repertoires in COVID-19. Background on the study: PBMCs, B-cell-depleted T cells, or T cells were the source of the cDNA or gDNA that made up the material.

The rearrangement joins TRBV28 to TRBJ2-7; unclear D gene. The material sequenced was peripheral blood. The receptor comes from a woman of 80 years or more with acute or convalescent COVID-19. Written as DNA, the CDR3 is TGTGCCAGCAGGCTAACCCCCGGGGAGCAGTACTTC. Residues: CASRLTPGEQYF.